This is a list of T cell receptor beta chains from one sample in a study of vaccination effects on CD4 cells after COVID-19. The data were produced by immunoSEQ multiplex PCR, yet TCRdb's version contains in-frame clones alone and is incomplete. Of tens of thousands of clones detected, approximately 81% appear once; the ten largest clones hold about 4.6%. For these TCRs, the target antigens are not known. This specimen consisted of CD4+ T cells from PBMCs cultured without peptide, obtained after COVID-19 vaccination. The receptors stem from a human donor who received a COVID-19 vaccine. Each CDR3 is given with its conserved first and last residue. A D gene is named only where the DNA matches it firmly. Clone size is given for some rows only: seen once, a few or many times, or a class if the clone is expanded.

clone size,D gene,J gene,V gene,CDR3 protein,CDR3 DNA
NA,NA,TRBJ1-1,TRBV3-1/TRBV3-2,CASSQVNTEAFF,TGTGCCAGCAGCCAAGTTAACACTGAAGCTTTCTTT
NA,NA,TRBJ1-2,TRBV30,CAWDMGSPLYGYTF,TGTGCCTGGGATATGGGTTCCCCACTCTATGGCTACACCTTC
few,NA,TRBJ2-1,TRBV14,CASSQQGGNEQFF,TGTGCCAGCTCGCAACAGGGAGGCAATGAGCAGTTCTTC
NA,NA,TRBJ1-2,TRBV7-2,CASSLNTGNYGYTF,TGTGCCAGCAGCTTAAACACGGGGAACTATGGCTACACCTTC
NA,NA,TRBJ1-2,TRBV2,CASSSDSAYGYTF,TGTGCCAGCAGTTCCGACAGTGCCTATGGCTACACCTTC
NA,NA,TRBJ1-2,TRBV5-1,CASSLFQGNGYTF,TGCGCCAGCAGCTTGTTCCAGGGGAATGGCTACACCTTC
NA,NA,TRBJ2-1,TRBV3-1/TRBV3-2,CASSEVDEQFF,TGTGCCAGCAGCGAGGTCGATGAGCAGTTCTTC
NA,NA,TRBJ2-1,TRBV5-1,CASSLAKGSDLHNEQFF,TGCGCCAGCAGCTTGGCTAAAGGGAGCGATCTGCACAATGAGCAGTTCTTC
few,NA,TRBJ2-2,TRBV24-1,CATSDPRAGSGELFF,TGTGCCACCAGTGATCCCCGGGCAGGGTCCGGGGAGCTGTTTTTT
NA,NA,TRBJ1-2,TRBV4-3,CASSQDLRGTAGDGYTF,TGCGCCAGCAGCCAAGATCTGAGGGGGACCGCTGGGGATGGCTACACCTTC
NA,NA,TRBJ1-1,TRBV6-5,CASSYSIRAGGTEAFF,TGTGCCAGCAGTTACTCTATAAGGGCCGGGGGCACCGAAGCTTTCTTT
NA,NA,TRBJ1-2,TRBV6-1,CASSELDWGGNNYGYTF,TGTGCCAGCAGTGAACTGGATTGGGGGGGTAATAACTATGGCTACACCTTC
NA,TRBD1,TRBJ2-6,TRBV23-1,CASSQSDGRGRRANVLTF,TGCGCCAGCAGTCAATCAGACGGCAGGGGGCGAAGGGCCAACGTCCTGACTTTC
NA,NA,TRBJ1-6,TRBV6-1,CASSEVWNYNSPLHF,TGTGCCAGCAGTGAAGTATGGAACTATAATTCACCCCTCCACTTT
NA,NA,TRBJ1-5,TRBV7-2,CASSLGRGTAPGSNQPQHF,TGTGCCAGCAGCTTAGGAAGAGGGACCGCCCCCGGGAGCAATCAGCCCCAGCATTTT
few,NA,TRBJ2-1,TRBV30,CAWSYTGTLPYNEQFF,TGTGCCTGGAGTTACACCGGGACCCTTCCGTACAATGAGCAGTTCTTC
NA,NA,TRBJ1-2,TRBV5-8,CASSLVTESYGYTF,TGTGCCAGCAGCTTGGTTACGGAGTCCTATGGCTACACCTTC
NA,TRBD1,TRBJ2-1,TRBV7-7,CASSLGGPGTGTGEQFF,TGTGCTAGCAGCTTAGGGGGTCCCGGGACAGGGACGGGTGAGCAGTTCTTC
NA,NA,TRBJ2-5,TRBV9,CASSSTAGQETQYF,TGTGCCAGCAGCTCGACAGCGGGCCAAGAGACCCAGTACTTC
NA,NA,TRBJ2-2,TRBV11-2,CASSPYRGNRENTGELFF,TGTGCCAGCAGCCCATACCGGGGGAACAGGGAGAACACCGGGGAGCTGTTTTTT
NA,NA,TRBJ1-6,TRBV7-9,CASPRGAGGVYNSPLHF,TGTGCCAGCCCCCGGGGAGCGGGTGGGGTTTATAATTCACCCCTCCACTTT
NA,NA,TRBJ1-2,TRBV10-3,CAISAISTEGYGYTF,TGTGCCATCAGTGCCATCTCCACAGAAGGCTATGGCTACACCTTC
NA,NA,TRBJ1-6,TRBV28,CASRLAEASSYNSPLHF,TGTGCCAGCAGATTGGCCGAGGCGAGCTCCTATAATTCACCCCTCCACTTT
once,TRBD2,TRBJ2-3,TRBV29-1,CSVEFSGGMTDTQYF,TGCAGCGTTGAGTTTAGCGGGGGGATGACAGATACGCAGTATTTT
NA,NA,TRBJ2-5,TRBV7-7,CASSSGWEYQETQYF,TGTGCTAGCAGCTCGGGGTGGGAGTACCAAGAGACCCAGTACTTC
NA,NA,TRBJ1-3,TRBV7-2,CASSPDGRGNTIYF,TGTGCCAGCAGCCCCGACGGGCGTGGAAACACCATATATTTT
NA,TRBD2,TRBJ2-7,TRBV13,CASSRRVGGSPYEQYF,TGTGCCAGCAGCCGGCGGGTCGGGGGGTCTCCCTACGAGCAGTACTTC
NA,TRBD1,TRBJ1-2,TRBV9,CASSAVPGQGAIHYGYTF,TGTGCCAGCAGCGCCGTACCGGGACAGGGGGCGATTCACTATGGCTACACCTTC
few,NA,TRBJ1-5,TRBV3-1/TRBV3-2,CASSQVPGDQPQHF,TGTGCCAGCAGCCAAGTTCCAGGGGACCAGCCCCAGCATTTT
NA,TRBD2,TRBJ2-3,TRBV12-3/TRBV12-4,CASTSSGGTQYF,TGTGCCAGCACTAGTAGCGGGGGGACGCAGTATTTT
NA,NA,TRBJ1-2,TRBV28,CASTSDRLYGYTF,TGTGCCAGCACCTCAGACAGACTTTATGGCTACACCTTC
few,TRBD1,TRBJ1-5,TRBV7-6,CASSFDRGQPQHF,TGTGCCAGCAGCTTCGACAGGGGTCAGCCCCAGCATTTT
NA,NA,TRBJ2-2,TRBV5-1,CASSLGQGNTGELFF,TGCGCCAGCAGCTTGGGGCAGGGTAACACCGGGGAGCTGTTTTTT
NA,TRBD1,TRBJ2-1,TRBV6-5,CATNRDRGLDEQFF,TGTGCCACCAACCGGGACAGGGGGCTTGATGAGCAGTTCTTC
NA,TRBD2,TRBJ2-3,TRBV5-6,CASSFAGGSTDTQYF,TGTGCCAGCAGCTTTGCGGGGGGGTCCACAGATACGCAGTATTTT
NA,NA,TRBJ2-3,TRBV18,CASSPRTGQDTQYF,TGTGCCAGCTCACCACGGACGGGGCAAGATACGCAGTATTTT
medium-sized,NA,TRBJ1-1,TRBV7-2,CASSLEQNQQAFF,TGTGCCAGCAGCTTAGAACAGAATCAACAAGCTTTCTTT
NA,NA,TRBJ1-1,TRBV6-2/TRBV6-3,CASSYSRVETEAFF,TGTGCCAGCAGTTACAGCAGGGTGGAAACTGAAGCTTTCTTT
NA,NA,TRBJ1-4,TRBV5-1,CASSLGDANEKLFF,TGCGCCAGCAGCTTAGGCGATGCTAATGAAAAACTGTTTTTT
once,TRBD2,TRBJ2-2,TRBV7-9,CASSLVLGRRGTNTGELFF,TGTGCCAGCAGCTTAGTCCTGGGTCGGCGGGGGACCAACACCGGGGAGCTGTTTTTT
NA,NA,TRBJ1-6,TRBV18,CASSQLGVTGNNSPLHF,TGTGCCAGCTCACAACTAGGGGTGACAGGCAATAATTCACCCCTCCACTTT
NA,NA,TRBJ1-1,TRBV10-3,CASRTPDTEAFF,TGTGCCTCCAGAACCCCGGACACTGAAGCTTTCTTT
NA,NA,TRBJ2-1,TRBV24-1,CATSEQTGSYNEQFF,TGTGCCACCAGTGAACAGACAGGTTCCTACAATGAGCAGTTCTTC
NA,NA,TRBJ2-7,TRBV11-2,CASSRGPDRADEQYF,TGTGCCAGCAGCCGGGGGCCAGACAGGGCCGACGAGCAGTACTTC
NA,TRBD1,TRBJ2-3,TRBV5-1,CASSTGQGLSTDTQYF,TGCGCCAGCAGCACCGGACAGGGACTTAGCACAGATACGCAGTATTTT
NA,TRBD1,TRBJ1-1,TRBV6-5,CASDRTFQAFF,TGTGCCTCGGACAGGACCTTCCAAGCTTTCTTT
NA,NA,TRBJ2-3,TRBV5-1,CASSLVPGSSTDTQYF,TGCGCCAGCAGCTTGGTTCCAGGGTCTAGCACAGATACGCAGTATTTT
few,TRBD1,TRBJ1-5,TRBV28,CASSLFVGQGNQPQHF,TGTGCCAGCAGTTTATTTGTCGGACAGGGCAATCAGCCCCAGCATTTT
NA,NA,TRBJ1-6,TRBV6-6,CASSYSREYYNSPLHF,TGTGCCAGCAGTTACTCGAGGGAGTACTATAATTCACCCCTCCACTTT
NA,TRBD2,TRBJ2-2,TRBV3-1/TRBV3-2,CASSPRGGGGELFF,TGTGCCAGCAGCCCACGCGGGGGTGGCGGGGAGCTGTTTTTT
NA,NA,TRBJ2-3,TRBV7-9,CASSLRGVTDTQYF,TGTGCCAGCAGCTTAAGGGGGGTCACAGATACGCAGTATTTT
NA,NA,TRBJ1-6,TRBV6-5,CASSYKGGSYNSPLHF,TGTGCCAGCAGTTACAAGGGGGGGTCCTATAATTCACCCCTCCACTTT
NA,NA,TRBJ2-3,TRBV5-4,CASSSPATRADTQYF,TGTGCCAGCAGCTCCCCCGCGACTAGGGCAGATACGCAGTATTTT
NA,NA,TRBJ1-2,TRBV6-2/TRBV6-3,CASSYSAGGGYTF,TGTGCCAGCAGTTACTCTGCGGGGGGAGGCTACACCTTC
NA,NA,TRBJ1-1,TRBV9,CASSVVDGEAFF,TGTGCCAGCAGCGTAGTTGACGGTGAAGCTTTCTTT
NA,NA,TRBJ1-2,TRBV3-1/TRBV3-2,CASSLREFGYGYTF,TGTGCCAGCAGTCTCAGGGAGTTTGGCTATGGCTACACCTTC
NA,NA,TRBJ1-5,TRBV23-1,CASRGGLFEPQHF,TGCGCCAGCAGGGGTGGACTTTTCGAGCCCCAGCATTTT
NA,TRBD1,TRBJ1-6,TRBV19,CAAAGQGPSPLHF,TGTGCCGCAGCGGGACAGGGGCCTTCACCCCTCCACTTT
NA,NA,TRBJ2-7,TRBV5-1,CASSLAGTLVGTSYEQYF,TGCGCCAGCAGCTTGGCCGGGACATTGGTCGGCACCTCCTACGAGCAGTACTTC